The T cell receptor (beta chain) under discussion was sequenced for a study of regulatory T cells in long-lasting Graves disease. Library construction for TCR beta used iRepertoire HTBI primers and Arm-PCR of CDR3 regions. Each CDR3 protein is one row after TCRdb ran MiXCR on the multiplex PCR reads. Here the sample spans fewer than 550,000 distinct CDR3 sequences, roughly 16% being singletons. Noted time point: newly diagnosed GD, antithyroid drugs for less than 3 months. Extracted PBMC RNA gave rise to the TCR library. Unmatched junction bases numbered 7, after V lost 5 bases and J lost 4 bases. The CDR3 extends over 14 amino acids. Germline V gene lookup returns CDR1 SGHVS and CDR2 FNYEAQ. These data were also reused for a study on T cells in Graves' hyperthyroidism and ophthalmopathy.

The receptor comes from a woman aged 35-65 years with Graves disease. This chain connects TRBV7-6 to TRBJ1-1; 7 bases fit TRBD1. Here the sequenced sample was peripheral blood mononuclear cells (PBMCs), taken at new diagnosis, from a patient treated with antithyroid drugs. Here the CDR3 reads CASSTGAGGTEAFF. Written as DNA, the CDR3 is TGTGCCAGCAGCACAGGGGCTGGGGGCACTGAAGCTTTCTTT.